The T cell receptor (beta chain) described here comes from a study of blood T cell repertoires in COVID-19 (dated by TCRdb to the early 2020s). At the level of the whole study: Collaborator samples came from the United States, Italy and Spain and covered acute and convalescent phases of COVID-19. The prospective study material was composed of cDNA or gDNA derived from T cells, B-cell-depleted T cells, or PBMCs. Deeply sampled blood TCRbeta repertoires from subjects exposed to, actively infected with, or recovered from COVID-19 were included in the dataset. The repertoires were released in a freely available public database meant as a resource for research on the immune response to SARS-CoV-2. Samples were obtained from the ongoing ImmuneRACE study (first 160 participants) and from over 1,000 subjects provided by 6 global collaborators. Sample metadata almost always included a de-identified subject ID, COVID-19 status, age in years and sex. Where available, HLA class I and class II types were obtained from metadata supplied by the sample provider rather than from assay-based typing. The full study reports these points: The amount of clinical and demographic metadata varied by source and participant and was provided uncurated.

TCRbeta CDR3 regions were amplified from genomic DNA using the immunoSEQ Assay, a bias-controlled multiplex PCR. The original methods were these. The number of nucleated cells in each sample was estimated by amplification of reference gene primers within the assay. To quantify the absolute abundance of each unique TCRbeta CDR3 rearrangement, sequence reads were collapsed and filtered. For each sample, productive Simpson clonality was calculated as the square root of Simpson's diversity index over productive rearrangements. This immuneACCESS table, as held by TCRdb, lists in-frame sequences with V and J called but not all clones. Of the missing ones, under half trace to an unresolved V gene in checked studies; the others have no known cause. That table gives V, J and clone size, and the DNA gave D and trimming. This sample holds roughly 150,000 clones; around 87% were observed only once. Around an eighth of the sample is held by the ten biggest clonotypes.

One collaborating source in Seattle enrolled patients while the patients were actively infected and followed the patients over time throughout the course of disease. Whole blood was collected in K2EDTA tubes by collaborating institutions according to the institutions' own protocols. For TCRbeta analysis, collaborators shipped samples as frozen whole blood, isolated PBMCs, or DNA extracted from either of those sample types. V is cut by 3 bases and J by 5 bases, and the space between the germline ends is 17 bases. Taken from the germline V gene (reference sequence), the CDR1 and CDR2 loops are PRHDT and FYEKMQ. The CDR3 sequence holds 15 residues, the cysteine and phenylalanine included. The sequence is cut down to CDR3 DNA, 45 bases in frame from base 1. This clone was seen once. Its antigen is not yet known. No base quality information exists; no much larger clone differs at one position.

The sequence came from a man between 18 and 35 years old with COVID-19, enrolled during active disease. Sequenced material: peripheral blood. The chain employs TRBV13 and TRBJ2-7, with the identity of the D gene unclear. The CDR3 region reads CASSLWSENQHEQYF. The DNA is as follows: TGTGCCAGCAGCTTGTGGTCGGAGAATCAACACGAGCAGTACTTC.